These 25 T cell receptor beta chains share one sample of origin, sequenced in a study of shared clonotypes between healthy human individuals. Assay: immunoSEQ multiplex PCR; the TCRdb copy retains only in-frame clones and omits some. The sample contains fewer than 3 million clones, around 92% of which appear only once. Sequenced material: naive CD4+ T cells from PBMCs. The subset: CD45RA+ positively selected. Source of these receptors: a man aged 18 to 30 in good health. Some clones in this sample may be carry-over from other donors' samples.

The J gene is TRBJ2-7, the V gene TRBV6-5; TRBD2 agrees at 9 bases. CDR1 is MNHEY, CDR2 SVGAGI, per germline. Germline trimming cut 6 bases from V and 1 base from J; bases unmatched to any gene: 7. The CDR3 runs 15 residues. DNA of the CDR3: TGTGCCAGCAGAATGACTAGCGGAGGGTCCTACGAGCAGTACTTC. Translating it yields CASRMTSGGSYEQYF.

The genes are TRBV25-1 and TRBJ1-2; TRBD1 aligns across 10 bases. The CDR3 sequence is 14 residues long. Trimming took 6 bases from V and 4 from J; bases not matched to a gene: 5. CDR1 MGHDK and CDR2 SYGVNS come from the germline V gene. CDR3 protein: CASRAGQGTYGYTF. CDR3 nucleotide sequence: TGTGCCAGCAGAGCGGGACAGGGGACCTATGGCTACACCTTC.

V is TRBV28 and J is TRBJ2-3; perhaps TRBD1 as D (6 bases). This CDR3 has 15 residues. Between the trimmed V and J ends, which lost 4 bases and 3 bases, there was a span of 14 bases. Germline V lookup: CDR1 MDHEN, CDR2 SYDVKM. The CDR3 nucleotides read TGTGCCAGCAGTTCCCCTACCCAGGGGACAGATACGCAGTATTTT. Translated, it gives CASSSPTQGTDTQYF.

The chain employs TRBV19 and TRBJ2-1, with 10 bases lining up with TRBD2. There are 16 residues in the CDR3. The V gene's germline CDR1 is LNHDA and CDR2 SQIVND (reference sequence). The J segment lost 6 bases and the V segment lost 3 bases, leaving 8 bases of the junction unmatched. The CDR3 loop is CASSMRPSGSTNEQFF. In DNA form, the CDR3 reads TGTGCCAGTAGTATGCGGCCTAGCGGGAGTACCAATGAGCAGTTCTTC.

J is TRBJ2-1 and V is TRBV4-1; D unclear. Germline V CDR1 and CDR2: MGHRA, YSYEKL. Trimming took off 2 bases at V and 3 bases at J, with 17 bases between the two ends. CDR3 length: 17 amino acids. The CDR3 bases are TGCGCCAGCAGCCAATCTGTGGTACCAGCCTACTACAATGAGCAGTTCTTC. It is translated as CASSQSVVPAYYNEQFF.

This rearrangement joins TRBV30 to TRBJ2-5; 8 bases are shared with TRBD1. Per germline, CDR1 GTSNPN and CDR2 SVGIG (reference sequence). V lost 5 bases, J lost 5 bases, and 7 bases stayed unmatched. The CDR3 totals 13 residues. CDR3 bases: TGTGCCTGGGGAGACACAGGGGGGGAGACCCAGTACTTC. Translating gives CAWGDTGGETQYF.

The chain links TRBV27 to TRBJ2-6, with D possibly being TRBD1 (6 bases). There are 18 residues in the CDR3. Germline assignment: CDR1 MNHEY and CDR2 SMNVEV (reference sequence). V shed 0 bases and J shed 0 bases, with 12 bases lying between them. The CDR3 here is CASSLSGAFLSGANVLTF. The DNA of the CDR3 is TGTGCCAGCAGTTTATCGGGGGCCTTTCTCTCTGGGGCCAACGTCCTGACTTTC.

This chain uses TRBV5-1 with TRBJ2-3; TRBD2 agrees at 7 bases. CDR3 length: 17 residues. The germline CDR1 and CDR2 sequences are SGHRS and YFSETQ. V dropped 4 bases and J dropped 2; count of bases not matched to a gene: 13. CDR3 coding DNA: TGCGCCAGCAGCGTTGTACGGGAGGCCCACCTCACAGATACGCAGTATTTT. This encodes CASSVVREAHLTDTQYF.

The chain links TRBV9 to TRBJ1-1; no definite D call. V was cut by 3 bases and J by 3 bases, with 15 bases left in between. CDR1 is SGDLS and CDR2 is YYNGEE in the germline V gene. This CDR3 has 15 residues. For the CDR3, the DNA is TGTGCCAGCAGCGCAAACTATAAGAGGGACACTGAAGCTTTCTTT. Protein product: CASSANYKRDTEAFF. The full variable domain, with the rest looked up from reference TRBV9 and TRBJ1-1, is DSGVTQTPKHLITATGQRVTLRCSPRSGDLSVYWYQQSLDQGLQFLIQYYNGEERAKGNILERFSAQQFPDLHSELNLSSLELGDSALYFCASSANYKRDTEAFFGQGTRLTVV.

This chain joins TRBV6-5 and TRBJ2-7, with D perhaps TRBD2 (7 bases). V gave up 6 bases and J gave up 2 bases, with 14 bases separating them. Germline V lookup: CDR1 MNHEY, CDR2 SVGAGI. This CDR3 has 14 amino acids. CDR3 coding DNA: TGTGCCAGCAGCCTACCGGGGGGCCCCTACGAGCAGTACTTC. It specifies CASSLPGGPYEQYF.

V is TRBV5-1 and J is TRBJ1-3; 10 bases are a match to TRBD1. The V gene's germline CDR1 is SGHRS and CDR2 YFSETQ. CDR3 length: 15 amino acids. The ends lost 0 bases at V and 8 bases at J; junction bases unmatched: 5. The CDR3 region is CASSLGQGAADTIYF. DNA for the CDR3: TGCGCCAGCAGCTTGGGACAGGGGGCAGCCGACACCATATATTTT. Full variable domain (rest looked up from reference TRBV5-1 and TRBJ1-3): KAGVTQTPRYLIKTRGQQVTLSCSPISGHRSVSWYQQTPGQGLQFLFEYFSETQRNKGNFPGRFSGRQFSNSRSEMNVSTLELGDSALYLCASSLGQGAADTIYFGEGSWLTVV.

This rearrangement joins TRBV13 to TRBJ1-1, with TRBD1 as a possible D gene (6 bases). This CDR3 comprises 14 residues. Germline lookup yields CDR1 PRHDT and CDR2 FYEKMQ (reference sequence). The V and J ends lost 5 bases and 1 base respectively, with 11 bases between them. In nucleotides, the CDR3 is TGTGCCAGCAGCGACCGGACAGCGAACACTGAAGCTTTCTTT. It yields the protein CASSDRTANTEAFF.

The CDR3 region has the DNA TGTGCCAGCAGCCCGCAGGCAGGAGACACTGAAGCTTTCTTT. It specifies CASSPQAGDTEAFF. V gene TRBV16 combines with J gene TRBJ1-1, with D hard to call. The CDR3 has 14 residues. V lost 4 bases to trimming and J lost 3 bases, with 12 bases between them. Germline CDR1 reads KGHSY; CDR2 reads FQNENV.

This clone turned up a few times. The V call is TRBV5-6, the J call TRBJ1-2; tentative D call: TRBD1 (5 bases). There are 13 residues in the CDR3. The ends were cut back, 0 bases at V and 7 bases at J, with 10 bases in the middle. Germline-derived CDR1 and CDR2 are SGHDT and YYEEEE. CDR3 in amino acids: CASSLAVGAGYTF. CDR3 DNA sequence: TGTGCCAGCAGCTTGGCGGTTGGGGCTGGCTACACCTTC.

J is TRBJ2-1 and V is TRBV4-2; 8 bases are shared with TRBD2. V lost 4 bases to trimming and J lost 5 bases; unmatched junction nucleotides: 16. The CDR3 covers 18 residues. CDR1 and CDR2 (germline): LGHNA, YNFKEQ. CDR3 coding DNA: TGTGCCAGCAGCCCCCTGGGGGAGCCAGCGGGAGTCCACAATGAGCAGTTCTTC. This encodes CASSPLGEPAGVHNEQFF.

This clone appeared once. The V call is TRBV7-3, the J call TRBJ2-1, with TRBD2 identical over 13 bases. V lost 1 base and J lost 6; bases outside the gene matches: 3. CDR1 SGHTA and CDR2 FQGTGA come from the germline V gene. This CDR3 has 16 amino acids. For the CDR3, the DNA is TGTGCCAGCAGCTTAATGGGGACTAGCGGGGCCAATGAGCAGTTCTTC. This encodes CASSLMGTSGANEQFF.

In this sample, this clone turned up once. The chain employs TRBV19 and TRBJ2-2; TRBD2 matches at 9 bases. Germline V lookup: CDR1 LNHDA, CDR2 SQIVND (reference sequence). CDR3 size: 14 residues. The V segment lost 4 bases and the J segment 5 bases; nucleotides outside the gene matches: 2. The CDR3 sequence is CASSSGRETGELFF. CDR3 bases: TGTGCCAGTAGTAGCGGGAGGGAAACCGGGGAGCTGTTTTTT.

The rearrangement links TRBV2 to TRBJ2-1; 7 positions match TRBD1. After removal of 7 bases from V and 9 bases from J, the junction contained 9 bases not matched to a gene. CDR1 SNHLY and CDR2 FYNNEI come from the germline V gene. The CDR3 is made up of 13 amino acids. CDR3 in amino acids: CASTPQRDSEQFF. As DNA, the CDR3 is TGTGCCAGCACCCCGCAAAGGGACAGTGAGCAGTTCTTC.

The CDR3 spells CATSRRPGQGALETQYF. In DNA form, the CDR3 reads TGTGCCACCAGCAGACGACCGGGACAGGGGGCTTTGGAGACCCAGTACTTC. V is TRBV15 and J is TRBJ2-5; TRBD1 agrees at 12 bases. CDR1 is LNHNV, CDR2 YYDKDF, per germline (reference sequence). The V gene end was trimmed by 2 bases and the J gene end by 5 bases; junction bases not matched to a gene: 9. This CDR3 comprises 17 residues.

This chain connects TRBV19 to TRBJ1-2; no definite D call. Germline V gene data show CDR1 as LNHDA and CDR2 as SQIVND (reference sequence). This CDR3 has 13 amino acids. V dropped 5 bases and J dropped 6 bases, with 13 bases sitting between them. CDR3 sequence (DNA): TGTGCCAGTAGTTCTCCGGTTAAAAATGGCTACACCTTC. Its translation is CASSSPVKNGYTF.

The chain has TRBV18 and TRBJ2-5; D remains unclear. Germline CDR1 KGHSH, CDR2 LQKENI. This CDR3 has 12 residues. V lost 4 bases and J 2 bases, leaving 5 bases between the germline ends. The CDR3 DNA reads as TGTGCCAGCTCACAGACGCAAGAGACCCAGTACTTC. Translating it yields CASSQTQETQYF.

The chain is built from TRBV7-9 and TRBJ2-6; perhaps TRBD1 as D (7 bases). V was cut by 0 bases and J by 2 bases, with 11 bases left in between. Germline V gives CDR1 SEHNR, CDR2 FQNEAQ (reference sequence). There are 17 residues in the CDR3. The CDR3 reads CASSLAQGEAGANVLTF. CDR3 DNA: TGTGCCAGCAGCTTAGCCCAGGGGGAGGCTGGGGCCAACGTCCTGACTTTC.

V gene TRBV5-4 combines with J gene TRBJ1-2; 7 nucleotides line up with TRBD1. J gave up 4 bases and V 3 bases, and 6 bases lay outside the gene matches. The CDR3 is made up of 14 amino acids. CDR1 is SGHNT and CDR2 is YYREEE in the germline V gene (reference sequence). The CDR3 here is CASSSPGQIYGYTF. DNA for the CDR3: TGTGCCAGCAGCTCCCCGGGACAGATCTATGGCTACACCTTC.

The CDR3 loop is CASSLGTAVLRGYTF. For the CDR3, the DNA is TGCGCCAGCAGCTTGGGGACCGCCGTCCTACGTGGCTACACCTTC. J is TRBJ1-2 and V is TRBV5-1; D gene ambiguous. CDR3 length: 15 amino acids. The V gene's germline CDR1 is SGHRS and CDR2 YFSETQ. The ends were cut back, 0 bases at V and 7 bases at J, with 16 bases in the middle.

This chain uses TRBV5-1 with TRBJ2-6; D is perhaps TRBD2 (5 bases). Germline V gene data show CDR1 as SGHRS and CDR2 as YFSETQ. The CDR3 runs to 16 residues. V was clipped by 6 bases and J by 2 bases, with 15 bases between them. DNA for the CDR3: TGCGCCAGCACCACCCGACCCGGGGCTGGGGCCAACGTCCTGACTTTC. Encoded protein: CASTTRPGAGANVLTF.